This T cell receptor beta chain was identified in a study of blood T cells in healthy people across ages. About the research overall: When template switching was applied, about one barcoded beta molecule was captured per two T cells.

Then a second PCR, running about 7 to 11 cycles, was carried out with a sample-barcoded 5' primer and a J-beta primer mix. TCRdb called the 5' RACE reads again in MiXCR, with one record for every CDR3 protein. The sample holds 650,000 to 950,000 distinct CDR3 sequences, approximately 44% seen once. Germline trimming cut 0 bases from V and 0 bases from J; bases unmatched to any gene: 15. Germline V gene lookup returns CDR1 MNHEY and CDR2 SVGAGI. The CDR3 covers 21 residues. Sequencing was done on a sample of blood. This receptor was obtained from a man aged 60 to 69 in good health. The V and J genes are TRBV6-5 and TRBJ1-3; TRBD1 agrees at 9 bases. The CDR3: CASSYSMSQGAPPRSGNTIYF. The CDR3 DNA follows: TGTGCCAGCAGTTACTCGATGTCACAGGGGGCCCCACCACGCTCTGGAAACACCATATATTTT.